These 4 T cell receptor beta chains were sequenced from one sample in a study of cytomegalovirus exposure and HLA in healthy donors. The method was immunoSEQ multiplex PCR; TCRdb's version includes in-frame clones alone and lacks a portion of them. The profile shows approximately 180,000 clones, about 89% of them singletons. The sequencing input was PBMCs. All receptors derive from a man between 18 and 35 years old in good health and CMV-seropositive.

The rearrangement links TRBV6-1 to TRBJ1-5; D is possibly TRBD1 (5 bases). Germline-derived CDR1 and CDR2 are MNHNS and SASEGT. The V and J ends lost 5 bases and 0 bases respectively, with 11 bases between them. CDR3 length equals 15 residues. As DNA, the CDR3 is TGTGCCAGCAGTCTGGGACTGGATAGCAATCAGCCCCAGCATTTT. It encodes CASSLGLDSNQPQHF.

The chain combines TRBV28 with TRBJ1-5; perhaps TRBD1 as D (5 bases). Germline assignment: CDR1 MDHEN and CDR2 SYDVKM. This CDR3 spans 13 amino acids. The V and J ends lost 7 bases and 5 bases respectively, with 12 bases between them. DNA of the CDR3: TGTGCCAGCACCCGGCGGGGGTATCAGCCCCAGCATTTT. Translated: CASTRRGYQPQHF.

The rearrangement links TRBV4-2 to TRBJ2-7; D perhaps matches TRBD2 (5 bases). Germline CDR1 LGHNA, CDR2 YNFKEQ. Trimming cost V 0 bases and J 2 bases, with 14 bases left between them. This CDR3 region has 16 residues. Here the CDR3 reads CASSQEVRTLPYEQYF. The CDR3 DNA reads TGTGCCAGCAGCCAAGAGGTAAGGACTCTGCCCTACGAGCAGTACTTC.

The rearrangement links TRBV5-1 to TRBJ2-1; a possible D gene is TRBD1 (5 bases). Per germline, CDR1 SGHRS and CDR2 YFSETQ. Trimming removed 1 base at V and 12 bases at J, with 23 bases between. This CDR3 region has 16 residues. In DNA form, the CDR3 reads TGCGCCAGCAGCTTGACGGGCACTATTCCTACAGGATTGCAGTTCTTC. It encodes CASSLTGTIPTGLQFF.